The rows below give T cell receptor beta chains drawn from one sample of a study of blood T cells in healthy people across ages. One entry per CDR3 protein results from TCRdb running MiXCR on the 5' RACE reads. Of some 690,000 distinct CDR3 sequences in the sample, over 20% are singletons; the top ten hold approximately 20%. Specimen: blood. These receptors were obtained from a man between 65 and 80 years old in good health. Both conserved end residues are part of each CDR3. D genes are given only for firm matches. Clone sizes are given selectively: once, few, many, or a class where the clone is expanded.

CDR3aa | CDR3nt | abundance | v_gene | d_gene | j_gene
CSAREALLGVFEQYF | TGCAGTGCTAGAGAGGCTCTTCTCGGGGTCTTCGAGCAGTACTTC | few | TRBV20-1 | NA | TRBJ2-7
CASRFTSSTDTQYF | TGTGCCAGCAGATTCACTAGCAGCACAGATACGCAGTATTTT | NA | TRBV7-9 | NA | TRBJ2-3
CAISERDSYEQYF | TGTGCCATCAGTGAGAGAGACTCCTACGAGCAGTACTTC | few | TRBV10-3 | NA | TRBJ2-7
CASSFPGLAGTSTDTQYF | TGTGCCAGCAGCTTCCCGGGACTAGCGGGGACTAGCACAGATACGCAGTATTTT | few | TRBV7-2 | TRBD2 | TRBJ2-3
CAWNLAGVVGELFF | TGTGCCTGGAACTTAGCGGGAGTTGTCGGGGAGCTGTTTTTT | few | TRBV30 | TRBD2 | TRBJ2-2
CASSKPRDTEAFF | TGTGCCAGCAGCAAACCGCGAGACACTGAAGCTTTCTTT | NA | TRBV7-9 | NA | TRBJ1-1
CSVAPGEKGTQYF | TGCAGCGTTGCTCCGGGCGAAAAGGGGACCCAGTACTTC | NA | TRBV29-1 | NA | TRBJ2-5
CASSQGPSSDTQYF | TGTGCCAGCAGCCAAGGCCCCTCGTCAGATACGCAGTATTTT | NA | TRBV3-1 | NA | TRBJ2-3
CASRASVQETQYF | TGTGCCAGCAGGGCGTCAGTCCAAGAGACCCAGTACTTC | NA | TRBV6-6 | NA | TRBJ2-5
CASSLDFAYEQYF | TGTGCCAGCAGCCTTGACTTTGCCTACGAGCAGTACTTC | few | TRBV7-8 | NA | TRBJ2-7
CAISGALGHGYTF | TGTGCCATCAGTGGGGCGTTGGGGCATGGCTACACCTTC | NA | TRBV10-3 | NA | TRBJ1-2
CASSLVWAGETYNEQFF | TGCGCCAGCAGCTTGGTATGGGCGGGGGAGACCTACAATGAGCAGTTCTTC | NA | TRBV5-1 | TRBD2 | TRBJ2-1
CASSLGLGYSTLETQYF | TGTGCCAGCAGCTTAGGTCTGGGCTACAGCACCTTAGAGACCCAGTACTTC | NA | TRBV7-9 | NA | TRBJ2-5
CSVAEGTGNTGELFF | TGCAGCGTGGCGGAAGGGACAGGGAACACCGGGGAGCTGTTTTTT | few | TRBV29-1 | TRBD1 | TRBJ2-2
CSAITGGEEKLFF | TGCAGTGCTATTACAGGGGGTGAAGAAAAACTGTTTTTT | NA | TRBV20-1 | TRBD1 | TRBJ1-4
CASSQTGVNQPQHF | TGTGCCAGCAGTCAGACAGGTGTCAATCAGCCCCAGCATTTT | few | TRBV12-3/TRBV12-4 | NA | TRBJ1-5
CSARDGAGGYFAYTQYF | TGCAGTGCTAGAGATGGAGCAGGGGGCTACTTCGCGTATACGCAGTATTTT | NA | TRBV20-1 | TRBD1 | TRBJ2-3
CSVEDMGAAFF | TGCAGCGTTGAAGATATGGGGGCCGCTTTCTTT | few | TRBV29-1 | NA | TRBJ1-1
CSVAPGSGETQYF | TGCAGCGTTGCCCCGGGCTCTGGGGAGACCCAGTACTTC | NA | TRBV29-1 | NA | TRBJ2-5
CASSPETSGRGETQYF | TGTGCCAGCAGTCCCGAGACTAGCGGGAGGGGTGAGACCCAGTACTTC | many | TRBV12-3/TRBV12-4 | TRBD2 | TRBJ2-5